Shown below are 11 T cell receptor beta chains from a single sample sequenced in a study of T cell responses to AZD1222 COVID-19 vaccine (dated by TCRdb to the early 2020s). The library was prepared using the immunoSEQ multiplex PCR assay. TCRdb provides this immuneACCESS table in a form limited to in-frame rearrangements. Some clones are lacking; in checked studies, under half of them reflect an unresolved V gene, and why the rest are absent is not known. The sample includes fewer than 120,000 clones, with roughly 92% observed a single time. The top ten constitute more than 2% of the sample. In light of the paper, this sample's time point label describes: about 28 days (+/-7) after the second vaccine dose. The sequenced sample was peripheral blood, obtained 28 days after the second AZD1222 dose. Source of these receptors: an adult who received the AZD1222 COVID-19 vaccine.

The V and J genes are TRBV11-3 and TRBJ2-2; TRBD2 matches 9 bases. This CDR3 region has 16 residues. Germline CDR1 SGHNT, CDR2 YENEEA. The trim removed 4 bases at V and 3 bases at J, leaving 6 bases unmatched. This chain's CDR3 is CASSSGGGAYTGELFF. The CDR3, as DNA: TGTGCCAGCAGCTCCGGCGGGGGGGCGTACACCGGGGAGCTGTTTTTT.

This chain connects TRBV10-3 to TRBJ1-3; 7 bases line up with TRBD1. Germline V lookup: CDR1 ENHRY, CDR2 SYGVKD. J gave up 0 bases and V 9 bases, and 8 bases lay outside the gene matches. CDR3 size: 15 residues. The CDR3 DNA reads as TGTGCCATGGGCCCGGGACAGAGCTCTGGAAACACCATATATTTT. It translates to CAMGPGQSSGNTIYF.

Here the CDR3 reads CASSDDDGNTIYF. CDR3 in DNA: TGTGCCAGCAGTGACGACGATGGAAACACCATATATTTT. The chain uses TRBV6-4 and TRBJ1-3; D is ambiguous. CDR3 length equals 13 residues. Germline assignment: CDR1 MRHNA and CDR2 SNTAGT. Between the trimmed V and J ends, which lost 2 bases and 3 bases, there was a span of 5 bases.

This clone was seen only a few times. Other DNA sequences in this sample translate to the same CDR3. The V and J genes are TRBV4-3 and TRBJ2-7; 7 bases map to TRBD1. From germline, CDR1 is LGHNA and CDR2 YSLEER. This CDR3 spans 15 amino acids. The V segment lost 0 bases and the J segment 2 bases; nucleotides outside the gene matches: 4. The CDR3 loop reads CASSQDEGTAYEQYF. DNA of the CDR3: TGCGCCAGCAGCCAAGATGAGGGGACAGCCTACGAGCAGTACTTC.

The chain couples TRBV6-2 or TRBV6-3 to TRBJ2-3; D unclear. Germline CDR1 MNHEY, CDR2 SVGEGT. The V gene lost 4 bases and the J gene lost 6 bases, with 5 bases spanning the gap. The CDR3 runs to 11 residues. The CDR3 spells CASSSGDTQYF. The CDR3, as DNA: TGTGCCAGCAGTTCTGGGGATACGCAGTATTTT.

This clone is a singleton in its sample. V gene TRBV5-1 combines with J gene TRBJ1-5, with 10 bases fitting TRBD1. This CDR3 has 16 amino acids. The trim removed 4 bases at V and 0 bases at J, leaving 4 bases unmatched. Germline CDR1 and CDR2: SGHRS and YFSETQ. CDR3 sequence: CASSVGTGDSNQPQHF. Written as DNA, the CDR3 is TGCGCCAGCAGCGTAGGGACAGGGGATAGCAATCAGCCCCAGCATTTT.

The CDR3 DNA sequence: TGTGCCTGGAGTTCCGCCCTTGCGGATTCACCCCTCCACTTT. This gives the protein CAWSSALADSPLHF. The chain carries TRBV30 and TRBJ1-6; D not certain. CDR1 is GTSNPN and CDR2 is SVGIG in the germline V gene (reference sequence). With 2 bases removed from V and 8 bases from J, the gap between germline ends came to 13 bases. The CDR3 length is 14 residues.

This clone was seen only a few times. V usage is TRBV1 and J usage is TRBJ2-1; the table assigns TRBD2, which was not confirmed against the DNA. TRBV1 is listed as a pseudogene. The length of the CDR3 is 15 residues. The CDR3 here is CTSSQDSGDHNEQFF. The CDR3 DNA sequence: TGCACCAGCAGCCAAGATAGCGGGGATCACAATGAGCAGTTCTTC.

The chain links TRBV5-1 to TRBJ2-5, with D possibly TRBD1 on 6 matching bases. V dropped 6 bases and J dropped 0 bases, with 15 bases sitting between them. This CDR3 contains 15 residues. The germline V gene has CDR1 SGHRS and CDR2 YFSETQ. The CDR3 DNA is TGCGCCAGCACCGTGGCGGCAGGGGACCAAGAGACCCAGTACTTC. Encoded protein: CASTVAAGDQETQYF. Together with reference TRBV5-1 and TRBJ2-5, the CDR3 gives the full variable domain: KAGVTQTPRYLIKTRGQQVTLSCSPISGHRSVSWYQQTPGQGLQFLFEYFSETQRNKGNFPGRFSGRQFSNSRSEMNVSTLELGDSALYLCASTVAAGDQETQYFGPGTRLLVL.

The chain links TRBV3-1 (or the pseudogene TRBV3-2) to TRBJ2-1; D unclear. V was trimmed by 4 bases and J by 4 bases, leaving 11 bases between them. The CDR3 sequence is 14 residues long. CDR1 and CDR2 (germline): LGHDT, YNNKEL (reference sequence). For the CDR3, the DNA is TGTGCCAGCAGCCCGGACGGCCTATACAATGAGCAGTTCTTC. Translating it yields CASSPDGLYNEQFF.

The rearrangement uses TRBV5-5 and TRBJ2-1; 16 bases line up with TRBD2. The length of the CDR3 is 15 residues. Trimming removed 4 bases from V and 12 bases from J; junction bases left unmatched: 7. Germline assignment: CDR1 SGHKS and CDR2 YYEKEE (reference sequence). The CDR3 loop is CASSKGTSGGAMQFF. Written as DNA, the CDR3 is TGTGCCAGCAGCAAAGGGACTAGCGGGGGGGCCATGCAGTTCTTC.